Sequencing of this T cell receptor (beta chain) was carried out in a study of CD8 T cells in Susac syndrome. The CDR3 extends over 13 amino acids. Germline-derived CDR1 and CDR2 are KGHSH and LQKENI. J was trimmed by 6 bases and V by 1 base; bases with no gene match: 3. Peripheral blood CD8+ and CD4+ T cells were profiled by TCR beta sequencing. The multiple sclerosis control group consisted of treatment-naive patients whose relapsing-remitting disease, which was either stable or active, fulfilled revised McDonald criteria. Bulk CD8+ and CD4+ cells came from magnetic negative isolation; CD8+ TEMRA by FACS. Random hexamers primed reverse transcription of about 0.45 to 1 ug RNA. An immunoSEQ multiplex PCR amplified TCR beta CDR3 over 54 Vbeta and 13 Jbeta. From the immunoSEQ multiplex PCR reads, TCRdb called clonotypes with MiXCR, one entry per CDR3 protein. The top ten hold about 0.093% of the sample, which has 180,000 or so distinct CDR3 sequences, 90% to 97% seen once.

The TCR sequence derives from a human donor with multiple sclerosis. The chain uses TRBV18 and TRBJ2-7; 7 bases are a match to TRBD2. The sample taken for sequencing was CD4+ T cells from PBMCs. CDR3 loop: CASSPREGGEQYF. The CDR3 region has the DNA TGTGCCAGCTCACCACGGGAGGGCGGCGAGCAGTACTTC.